What follows are 25 T cell receptor beta chains derived from one specimen sequenced in a study of OX40 agonist ivuxolimab in advanced cancers. Profiled with immunoSEQ multiplex PCR; TCRdb holds only in-frame clones, not every one. The sample includes about 18,000 clones, 70% to 90% of them seen just once. The sequences come from CD4+ or CD8+ T cells sorted from blood, collected in a trial of the OX40 agonist ivuxolimab. All receptors come from an adult with an advanced solid tumor such as melanoma, head and neck, liver or kidney cancer.

The chain combines TRBV6-6 with TRBJ1-2; TRBD1 matches 7 bases. The V segment lost 4 bases and the J segment 4 bases; nucleotides outside the gene matches: 9. CDR1 MNHNY and CDR2 SVGAGI come from the germline V gene (reference sequence). CDR3 length equals 15 residues. In nucleotides, the CDR3 is TGTGCCAGCAGTTCACCTGGACAGGAGGTCTATGGCTACACCTTC. It yields the protein CASSSPGQEVYGYTF.

This chain connects TRBV19 to TRBJ2-7; 11 bases align to TRBD1. The germline V gene has CDR1 LNHDA and CDR2 SQIVND (reference sequence). The V gene end was trimmed by 5 bases and the J gene end by 0 bases; junction bases not matched to a gene: 3. The length of the CDR3 is 15 residues. The chain's CDR3 is CASSYGTGGSYEQYF. As DNA, the CDR3 is TGTGCCAGTAGTTACGGGACAGGGGGCTCCTACGAGCAGTACTTC.

The V call is TRBV18, the J call TRBJ2-1; no definite D call. The CDR3 is made up of 13 amino acids. CDR1 is KGHSH, CDR2 LQKENI, per germline. V was clipped by 3 bases and J by 8 bases, with 11 bases between them. In nucleotides, the CDR3 is TGTGCCAGCTCACCCGACGGCCGGGATGAGCAGTTCTTC. Translated, it gives CASSPDGRDEQFF. The full variable domain, in which reference TRBV18 and TRBJ2-1 provide the parts outside the CDR3, is NAGVMQNPRHLVRRRGQEARLRCSPMKGHSHVYWYRQLPEEGLKFMVYLQKENIIDESGMPKERFSAEFPKEGPSILRIQQVVRGDSAAYFCASSPDGRDEQFFGPGTRLTVL.

The V and J genes are TRBV6-1 and TRBJ2-3; 7 nucleotides line up with TRBD2. CDR1 and CDR2 (germline): MNHNS, SASEGT. The CDR3 loop spans 16 amino acids. Trimming at V came to 2 bases and at J to 1 base, leaving 6 bases not matched to a gene. The DNA for the CDR3 is TGTGCCAGCAGTGAATGGATTCGGGAGGGCACAGATACGCAGTATTTT. Amino acids: CASSEWIREGTDTQYF.

This rearrangement joins TRBV7-6 to TRBJ1-2; D is undetermined. The length of the CDR3 is 13 residues. The V gene's germline CDR1 is SGHVS and CDR2 FNYEAQ. V lost 0 bases and J lost 5, with 7 bases in between. CDR3 sequence (DNA): TGTGCCAGCAGCTTAGCGGAGGTTTATGGCTACACCTTC. It yields the protein CASSLAEVYGYTF.

The chain employs TRBV6-5 and TRBJ2-5, with D unresolved. Trimming cost V 2 bases and J 1 base, with 8 bases left between them. The CDR3 contains 14 residues. Germline V gene lookup returns CDR1 MNHEY and CDR2 SVGAGI. CDR3 in amino acids: CASSYTQLQETQYF. The CDR3 DNA reads TGTGCCAGCAGTTACACCCAGCTCCAAGAGACCCAGTACTTC.

This clone appeared once. The chain is built from TRBV6-6 and TRBJ2-3; no definite D call. CDR1 MNHNY and CDR2 SVGAGI come from the germline V gene (reference sequence). Trimming shortened V by 6 bases and J by 2 bases, and 9 bases separated the two germline ends. The CDR3 consists of 13 residues. The CDR3 nucleotides read TGTGCCAGCAGCTTCGACAACACAGATACGCAGTATTTT. Translating gives CASSFDNTDTQYF.

This clone has only a few counts. V usage is TRBV7-3 and J usage is TRBJ2-5; D perhaps matches TRBD2 (6 bases). The CDR3 covers 15 residues. Deletions cut 5 bases from V and 4 bases from J, with 17 bases between. Germline assignment: CDR1 SGHTA and CDR2 FQGTGA. The DNA for the CDR3 is TGTGCCAGCAGCGCGACCGGGACTTGGGGAGAGACCCAGTACTTC. This encodes CASSATGTWGETQYF.

There are a few counts of this clone. The chain employs TRBV14 and TRBJ2-7; D possibly matches TRBD1 or TRBD2 (5 bases each). The length of the CDR3 is 14 residues. Trimming shortened V by 6 bases and J by 1 base, and 13 bases separated the two germline ends. Germline-derived CDR1 and CDR2 are SGHDN and FVKESK. CDR3 nucleotides: TGTGCCAGCAGAGCGGACGGGGCTTCCTACGAGCAGTACTTC. Amino acid sequence: CASRADGASYEQYF.

This sequence joins TRBV7-9 and TRBJ2-7; D is undetermined. The CDR3 contains 15 residues. The germline V gene encodes CDR1 SEHNR and CDR2 FQNEAQ (reference sequence). V was trimmed by 2 bases and J by 0 bases, leaving 11 bases between them. The CDR3 DNA reads TGTGCCAGCAGCTTACCCCAGGCCAGCTCCTACGAGCAGTACTTC. This translates into CASSLPQASSYEQYF. Based on the CDR3 plus reference TRBV7-9 and TRBJ2-7, the full variable domain is DTGVSQNPRHKITKRGQNVTFRCDPISEHNRLYWYRQTLGQGPEFLTYFQNEAQLEKSRLLSDRFSAERPKGSFSTLEIQRTEQGDSAMYLCASSLPQASSYEQYFGPGTRLTVT.

V and J are TRBV20-1 and TRBJ2-2, with D perhaps TRBD2 (5 bases). V was clipped by 5 bases and J by 7 bases, with 8 bases between them. Germline V CDR1 and CDR2: DFQATT, SNEGSKA (reference sequence). There are 11 residues in the CDR3. CDR3: CSAGLRGELFF. CDR3 bases: TGCAGTGCTGGACTTCGCGGGGAGCTGTTTTTT.

The V call is TRBV19, the J call TRBJ1-1; TRBD1 aligns across 7 bases. This CDR3 has 15 residues. V trimming: 1 base; J trimming: 1 base; junction bases outside the gene matches: 3. Germline V gives CDR1 LNHDA, CDR2 SQIVND (reference sequence). This CDR3 is CASSIAGTANTEAFF. The CDR3 bases are TGTGCCAGTAGTATAGCAGGGACAGCGAACACTGAAGCTTTCTTT. Using reference TRBV19 and TRBJ1-1 for the parts outside the CDR3, the full variable domain is DGGITQSPKYLFRKEGQNVTLSCEQNLNHDAMYWYRQDPGQGLRLIYYSQIVNDFQKGDIAEGYSVSREKKESFPLTVTSAQKNPTAFYLCASSIAGTANTEAFFGQGTRLTVV.

The CDR3 DNA follows: TGTGCCAGCAGCCCAAGCCCCGACGGGAACACCGGGGAGCTGTTTTTT. Protein product: CASSPSPDGNTGELFF. The genes are TRBV7-6 and TRBJ2-2, with D uncertain. The CDR3 has 16 amino acids. Trimming took off 5 bases at V and 1 base at J, with 14 bases between the two ends. Germline V gene data show CDR1 as SGHVS and CDR2 as FNYEAQ.

The chain recombines TRBV7-9 with TRBJ2-2, with TRBD2 matching 8 bases. Germline CDR1 SEHNR, CDR2 FQNEAQ (reference sequence). Trimming cost V 2 bases and J 3 bases; bases outside gene matches: 5. The CDR3 covers 16 residues. The CDR3 DNA reads TGTGCCAGCAGCTTATTGCGGGGGGCCTACACCGGGGAGCTGTTTTTT. Its protein product is CASSLLRGAYTGELFF. The full variable domain, its missing parts supplied by reference TRBV7-9 and TRBJ2-2, is DTGVSQNPRHKITKRGQNVTFRCDPISEHNRLYWYRQTLGQGPEFLTYFQNEAQLEKSRLLSDRFSAERPKGSFSTLEIQRTEQGDSAMYLCASSLLRGAYTGELFFGEGSRLTVL.

The chain uses TRBV5-6 and TRBJ2-7, with 10 bases identical to TRBD2. V shed 3 bases, J shed 3 bases, and the junction held 3 bases outside the gene matches. CDR1 is SGHDT and CDR2 is YYEEEE in the germline V gene. The CDR3 contains 14 residues. The CDR3 sequence: CASSSGTSVYEQYF. CDR3 DNA: TGTGCCAGCAGCTCCGGGACTAGCGTCTACGAGCAGTACTTC.

This clone was seen a single time. The gene calls are TRBV4-1 and TRBJ1-1, with D uncertain. The V and J ends lost 0 bases and 1 base respectively, with 6 bases between them. The CDR3 covers 14 residues. CDR1 and CDR2 from the germline V gene are MGHRA and YSYEKL. The CDR3 here is CASSQDEGNTEAFF. The CDR3, as DNA: TGCGCCAGCAGCCAAGATGAGGGGAACACTGAAGCTTTCTTT.

V usage is TRBV10-3 and J usage is TRBJ2-1, with TRBD2 matching 10 bases. The CDR3 consists of 16 residues. V gave up 10 bases and J gave up 6 bases; unmatched junction bases: 15. Germline lookup yields CDR1 ENHRY and CDR2 SYGVKD. Written as DNA, the CDR3 is TGTGCCACCATACACGGGGCTAGCGGGAGTCTCAATGAGCAGTTCTTC. Its translation is CATIHGASGSLNEQFF.

This clone came up once. This rearrangement joins TRBV27 to TRBJ1-2; D possibly corresponds to TRBD1 (6 bases). The CDR3 totals 14 residues. The V and J ends lost 5 bases and 7 bases respectively, with 17 bases between them. Germline V CDR1 and CDR2: MNHEY, SMNVEV (reference sequence). Written as DNA, the CDR3 is TGTGCCAGCAGTCCGGGGGGCGGTGGACCTGGCTACACCTTC. Its protein product is CASSPGGGGPGYTF.

This clone is a singleton in its sample. J is TRBJ2-7 and V is TRBV6-1; 10 bases agree with TRBD1. Germline values: CDR1 MNHNS, CDR2 SASEGT. The V segment lost 1 base and the J segment 7 bases; nucleotides outside the gene matches: 10. The CDR3 covers 16 residues. CDR3 sequence reads: CASSEGYGTGDREQYF. For the CDR3, the DNA is TGTGCCAGCAGTGAAGGGTACGGGACAGGGGATCGAGAGCAGTACTTC.

The rearrangement uses TRBV15 and TRBJ2-1; tentative D call: TRBD2 (6 bases). The CDR3 spans 15 residues. CDR1 and CDR2 (germline): LNHNV, YYDKDF (reference sequence). The V end was cut by 0 bases, the J end by 4 bases, with 10 bases between. The CDR3 sequence is CATSRDRESYNEQFF. Here the CDR3 DNA reads TGTGCCACCAGCAGAGACCGGGAGAGTTACAATGAGCAGTTCTTC.

V is TRBV29-1 and J is TRBJ2-4, with 8 bases that match TRBD1. Germline lookup yields CDR1 SQVTM and CDR2 ANQGSEA. Losses at the gene ends were 7 bases for V and 14 bases for J; bases not matched to a gene: 10. The CDR3 consists of 11 residues. This chain's CDR3 is CSALGQGEEYF. CDR3 sequence (DNA): TGCAGCGCCCTCGGACAGGGAGAAGAGTACTTC.

This clone was detected only once. The chain recombines TRBV7-8 with TRBJ2-5; 10 positions match TRBD2. J gave up 2 bases and V 5 bases, and 8 bases lay outside the gene matches. In germline, CDR1 is SGHVS, CDR2 FQNEAQ. The CDR3 totals 16 residues. CDR3 in DNA: TGTGCCAGCAGCGGCGCGAAACTAGCGGGGCAAGAGACCCAGTACTTC. Protein sequence: CASSGAKLAGQETQYF. Combining the CDR3 with reference TRBV7-8 and TRBJ2-5 gives the whole variable domain GAGVSQSPRYKVAKRGQDVALRCDPISGHVSLFWYQQALGQGPEFLTYFQNEAQLDKSGLPSDRFFAERPEGSVSTLKIQRTQQEDSAVYLCASSGAKLAGQETQYFGPGTRLLVL.

CDR3 DNA sequence: TGTGCCAGCAGTCCCCTAAATAATAATGAAAAACTGTTTTTT. Translated: CASSPLNNNEKLFF. The chain is built from TRBV6-6 and TRBJ1-4, with no clear D. The germline V and J ends were trimmed by 5 bases and 4 bases, with 11 bases remaining between them. Germline loops: CDR1 MNHNY, CDR2 SVGAGI (reference sequence). This CDR3 comprises 14 residues.

This rearrangement joins TRBV5-4 to TRBJ2-7; no firm D call. V was cut by 0 bases and J by 1 base, with 11 bases left in between. The CDR3 extends over 15 amino acids. Germline values: CDR1 SGHNT, CDR2 YYREEE (reference sequence). CDR3 residues: CASSLEVLGSYEQYF. The CDR3 coding sequence is TGTGCCAGCAGCTTGGAGGTGCTGGGATCCTACGAGCAGTACTTC. Based on the CDR3 plus reference TRBV5-4 and TRBJ2-7, the full variable domain is ETGVTQSPTHLIKTRGQQVTLRCSSQSGHNTVSWYQQALGQGPQFIFQYYREEENGRGNFPPRFSGLQFPNYSSELNVNALELDDSALYLCASSLEVLGSYEQYFGPGTRLTVT.

This chain uses TRBV11-2 with TRBJ2-7, with D perhaps TRBD1 (7 bases). The CDR3 consists of 16 residues. V lost 1 base and J lost 2, with 15 bases in between. From germline, CDR1 is SGHAT and CDR2 FQNNGV. The CDR3 sequence: CASSLVGGQGAYEQYF. CDR3 in DNA: TGTGCCAGCAGCTTAGTAGGGGGGCAGGGGGCCTACGAGCAGTACTTC.